Following are 8 T cell receptor beta chains from one sample sequenced in a study of T cell changes during pregnancy in multiple sclerosis. Assay used: immunoSEQ multiplex PCR; TCRdb lists only in-frame clones, some missing. The table lists 80,000 to 130,000 clones, 90% to 95% of them singletons. This sample comprised peripheral blood, obtained before pregnancy. The receptors were sampled from a female donor with multiple sclerosis, enrolled in a pregnancy study.

J is TRBJ1-2 and V is TRBV6-1, with a weak D call TRBD1 (5 bases). The CDR3 sequence is 12 residues long. The ends were cut back, 7 bases at V and 2 bases at J, with 8 bases in the middle. Germline V gene sequence: CDR1 MNHNS, CDR2 SASEGT. CDR3 sequence: CASIGANYGYTF. For the CDR3, the DNA is TGTGCCAGCATAGGGGCGAACTATGGCTACACCTTC.

This clone turned up a few times. The chain carries TRBV6-5 and TRBJ1-1; possibly TRBD1 for D (5 bases). The CDR3 sequence is 12 residues long. Germline loops: CDR1 MNHEY, CDR2 SVGAGI. Trimming stripped 6 bases from V and 5 bases from J, with 10 bases between. The CDR3 reads CASRSQDTEAFF. The CDR3 DNA sequence: TGTGCCAGCAGATCACAGGATACTGAAGCTTTCTTT.

V usage is TRBV28 and J usage is TRBJ2-7; D is possibly TRBD1 (6 bases). The CDR3 length is 16 residues. In germline, CDR1 is MDHEN, CDR2 SYDVKM. The V end lost 7 bases, the J end lost 3 bases, and 22 bases lay between the germline ends. The CDR3 DNA reads as TGTGCCAGCACCACACTCGGACAGCCTCCTTACTACGAGCAGTACTTC. It codes for CASTTLGQPPYYEQYF.

The chain couples TRBV9 to TRBJ1-2; D is perhaps TRBD1 (5 bases). This CDR3 spans 12 amino acids. V lost 3 bases and J 6 bases, leaving 9 bases between the germline ends. Germline V gene sequence: CDR1 SGDLS, CDR2 YYNGEE. The CDR3 loop reads CASSGTKHGYTF. The CDR3 bases are TGTGCCAGCAGCGGGACAAAGCATGGCTACACCTTC.

The rearrangement uses TRBV30 and TRBJ1-5; a weak D match, TRBD1 (6 bases). The CDR3 sequence is 15 residues long. Trimming pared 2 bases from V and 1 base from J, leaving 12 bases between. CDR1 GTSNPN and CDR2 SVGIG come from the germline V gene (reference sequence). CDR3 sequence: CAWSMGTSSNQPQHF. The CDR3 DNA reads as TGTGCCTGGAGTATGGGGACATCGAGCAATCAGCCCCAGCATTTT.

V gene TRBV23-1 combines with J gene TRBJ1-2, with TRBD1 as a possible D gene (6 bases). TRBV23-1 is an ORF for which the function is uncertain. The CDR3 loop spans 16 amino acids. The ends were cut back, 8 bases at V and 5 bases at J, with 24 bases in the middle. The DNA for the CDR3 is TGCGCCAGCTCCCGTTGGCGGACCGGGGGGCCTTATGGCTACACCTTC. It yields the protein CASSRWRTGGPYGYTF.

This clone occurred a few times. This chain connects TRBV29-1 to TRBJ1-1, with D possibly TRBD1 on 5 matching bases. Deletions cut 6 bases from V and 1 base from J, with 15 bases between. The CDR3 has 14 amino acids. Germline V gene lookup returns CDR1 SQVTM and CDR2 ANQGSEA. The CDR3 sequence is CSVTIGASNTEAFF. The CDR3 nucleotides are TGCAGCGTGACAATTGGGGCCTCGAACACTGAAGCTTTCTTT.

The rearrangement uses TRBV5-4 and TRBJ2-5; TRBD2 matches at 9 bases. Germline V gene sequence: CDR1 SGHNT, CDR2 YYREEE (reference sequence). This CDR3 is 15 amino acids long. The V and J ends lost 0 bases and 5 bases, in that order; junction bases with no gene match: 5. The CDR3 region has the DNA TGTGCCAGCAGCTTGGCGTCTAGCGGGATGGAGACCCAGTACTTC. Translating it yields CASSLASSGMETQYF.